Sequencing of this T cell receptor (beta chain) was carried out in a study of graft-versus-host responses after intestinal transplantation. Study at large: After anti-thymocyte globulin induction, recipients took tacrolimus and steroids for 3 to 4 years. General study results and limits: Recipient marrow contained GvH clones, some of which appeared first in ileum or blood. GvH clone levels peaked in circulation, and this peak was associated with early post-transplant HvG declines.

As to this clone: The target antigen is unknown.

Clones were sequenced by immunoSEQ multiplex PCR, and TCRdb holds only the in-frame ones, with some missing. The sample has about 35,000 clones; about 94% are singletons. Germline lookup yields CDR1 MNHEY and CDR2 SMNVEV (reference sequence). This CDR3 has 17 residues. V lost 2 bases to trimming and J lost 0 bases, with 14 bases between them. The TCR was taken from a human donor who was the organ donor for an intestinal transplant. The V gene is TRBV27, the J gene TRBJ2-1; tentative D call: TRBD1 (6 bases). The sample consisted of unstimulated CD8+ T cells sorted from spleen or lymph node cells, taken before transplant. DNA of the CDR3: TGTGCCAGCAGTTTAAGGGGGAATCCGAGCTCCTACAATGAGCAGTTCTTC. This gives the protein CASSLRGNPSSYNEQFF.